One sample yielded the 20 T cell receptor beta chains listed below, sequenced in a study of blood T cell repertoires in COVID-19. Repertoires were generated with immunoSEQ multiplex PCR, while TCRdb's copy carries only in-frame clones and drops some. Of about 280,000 clones detected, roughly 85% appear once; the ten largest clones hold over 6%. The sequenced material came from PBMCs or T cells enriched from blood (not recorded which). These receptors were collected from a middle-aged woman who had recovered from COVID-19.

This rearrangement joins TRBV28 to TRBJ2-5; D unclear. The ends were cut back, 8 bases at V and 5 bases at J, with 12 bases in the middle. Germline values: CDR1 MDHEN, CDR2 SYDVKM. This CDR3 is built from 12 residues. The CDR3 is CASEAHGETQYF. DNA of the CDR3: TGTGCCAGCGAGGCACATGGCGAGACCCAGTACTTC. The variable domain in full, with the rest retrieved from reference TRBV28 and TRBJ2-5, is DVKVTQSSRYLVKRTGEKVFLECVQDMDHENMFWYRQDPGLGLRLIYFSYDVKMKEKGDIPEGYSVSREKKERFSLILESASTNQTSMYLCASEAHGETQYFGPGTRLLVL.

The CDR3 reads CASSQGTGGGNQPQHF. CDR3 sequence (DNA): TGCGCCAGCAGCCAAGGGACAGGGGGCGGCAATCAGCCCCAGCATTTT. V usage is TRBV4-3 and J usage is TRBJ1-5; TRBD1 matches 11 bases. J gave up 2 bases and V 1 base, and 1 base lay outside the gene matches. Germline loops: CDR1 LGHNA, CDR2 YSLEER. The CDR3 has 16 amino acids.

CDR3 sequence (DNA): TGTGCCAGCAGCAGTTTGCAGGGGGATCAGCCCCAGCATTTT. It is translated as CASSSLQGDQPQHF. The J gene is TRBJ1-5, the V gene TRBV6-5, with TRBD1 matching 7 bases. Trimming took 6 bases from V and 5 from J; bases not matched to a gene: 7. The germline V gene encodes CDR1 MNHEY and CDR2 SVGAGI. This CDR3 spans 14 amino acids.

This chain connects TRBV5-1 to TRBJ1-1; TRBD1 agrees at 9 bases. In germline, CDR1 is SGHRS, CDR2 YFSETQ. The CDR3 length is 14 residues. V dropped 5 bases and J dropped 5; count of bases not matched to a gene: 7. The CDR3 DNA reads as TGCGCCAGCAGGGGACAGGGCGATGGGACTGAAGCTTTCTTT. This encodes CASRGQGDGTEAFF.

The genes are TRBV24-1 and TRBJ2-1; 7 bases agree with TRBD1. The CDR3 has 13 amino acids. The V and J ends lost 4 bases and 8 bases, in that order; junction bases with no gene match: 4. Germline loops: CDR1 KGHDR, CDR2 SFDVKD. In DNA, the CDR3 is TGTGCCACCAGTGAGAACAGGGGAGATGAGCAGTTCTTC. Its translation is CATSENRGDEQFF.

The chain is built from TRBV28 and TRBJ1-2; D uncertain. Germline assignment: CDR1 MDHEN and CDR2 SYDVKM. V was pared by 7 bases and J by 2 bases, with 11 bases between. This CDR3 contains 13 residues. The CDR3 nucleotides are TGTGCCAGCATCCAGGATCTCAACTATGGCTACACCTTC. It translates to CASIQDLNYGYTF.

The chain employs TRBV6-1 and TRBJ1-2; D is ambiguous. Trimming pared 2 bases from V and 3 bases from J, leaving 13 bases between. This CDR3 region has 15 residues. Germline V gene sequence: CDR1 MNHNS, CDR2 SASEGT. The CDR3 DNA is TGTGCCAGCAGTGAATTAGCCGACCGGGACTATGGCTACACCTTC. Encoded protein: CASSELADRDYGYTF.

The rearrangement links TRBV19 to TRBJ1-1; 11 positions match TRBD1. Germline loops: CDR1 LNHDA, CDR2 SQIVND (reference sequence). V trimming: 5 bases; J trimming: 11 bases; junction bases outside the gene matches: 16. The CDR3 spans 16 residues. Written as DNA, the CDR3 is TGTGCCAGTAGTCCTTCCGGACAGGGGGCGCGCCTGGAGGCTTTCTTT. This encodes CASSPSGQGARLEAFF.

The chain uses TRBV2 and TRBJ2-2, with 15 positions matching TRBD2. Trimming took 6 bases from V and 6 from J; bases not matched to a gene: 5. CDR1 SNHLY and CDR2 FYNNEI come from the germline V gene. The CDR3 runs to 16 residues. CDR3 loop: CASRGLAGGPAGELFF. Here the CDR3 DNA reads TGTGCCAGCAGAGGACTAGCGGGAGGGCCCGCCGGGGAGCTGTTTTTT.

The gene calls are TRBV19 and TRBJ2-1, with D perhaps TRBD2 (6 bases). The germline V and J ends were trimmed by 0 bases and 6 bases, with 12 bases remaining between them. This CDR3 spans 15 amino acids. In germline, CDR1 is LNHDA, CDR2 SQIVND (reference sequence). The CDR3 reads CASSIDEGLTNEQFF. The CDR3 region has the DNA TGTGCCAGTAGTATAGATGAGGGACTCACCAATGAGCAGTTCTTC.

The V call is TRBV18, the J call TRBJ2-3; D may be TRBD2 (6 bases). The CDR3 contains 16 residues. The germline V and J ends were trimmed by 2 bases and 0 bases, with 12 bases remaining between them. Germline V lookup: CDR1 KGHSH, CDR2 LQKENI. In DNA, the CDR3 is TGTGCCAGCTCACCATCCTCCGGGACTAGCACAGATACGCAGTATTTT. Its protein product is CASSPSSGTSTDTQYF.

The genes are TRBV28 and TRBJ1-1, with D possibly matching TRBD1 (6 bases). The V end lost 5 bases, the J end lost 4 bases, and 8 bases lay between the germline ends. CDR1 is MDHEN and CDR2 is SYDVKM in the germline V gene. The CDR3 has 12 amino acids. CDR3 loop: CASSQGGTEAFF. The CDR3 region has the DNA TGTGCCAGCAGTCAAGGGGGCACTGAAGCTTTCTTT. The whole variable domain, filled in from reference TRBV28 and TRBJ1-1, reads DVKVTQSSRYLVKRTGEKVFLECVQDMDHENMFWYRQDPGLGLRLIYFSYDVKMKEKGDIPEGYSVSREKKERFSLILESASTNQTSMYLCASSQGGTEAFFGQGTRLTVV.

The chain links TRBV12-3 or TRBV12-4 to TRBJ2-7; D possibly corresponds to TRBD1 (6 bases). The CDR3 spans 13 residues. The V end was cut by 5 bases, the J end by 7 bases, with 15 bases between. The CDR3: CASSPDRFGEQYF. CDR3 coding DNA: TGTGCCAGCAGTCCAGACAGGTTTGGTGAGCAGTACTTC.

V gene TRBV6-1 combines with J gene TRBJ2-4, with D unresolved. Between the trimmed V and J ends, which lost 0 bases and 7 bases, there was a span of 10 bases. Per the germline V gene, CDR1 is MNHNS and CDR2 is SASEGT. The CDR3 consists of 14 residues. In nucleotides, the CDR3 is TGTGCCAGCAGTGAAGCGCTCGGGTTGAACATTCAGTACTTC. This codes for CASSEALGLNIQYF.

J is TRBJ2-1 and V is TRBV6-5, with D hard to call. The V end lost 9 bases, the J end lost 2 bases, and 11 bases lay between the germline ends. The CDR3 extends over 13 amino acids. Germline CDR1 MNHEY, CDR2 SVGAGI. The CDR3 loop reads CASNTRPYNEQFF. DNA for the CDR3: TGTGCCAGTAATACCAGGCCCTACAATGAGCAGTTCTTC.

This clone has a single count. V is TRBV6-2 or TRBV6-3 and J is TRBJ2-7; the D gene is possibly TRBD1 (5 bases). The CDR3 has 13 residues. The V end lost 6 bases, the J end lost 6 bases, and 15 bases lay between the germline ends. CDR1 is MNHEY, CDR2 SVGEGT, per germline. CDR3 loop: CASSSLLRGEQYF. CDR3 DNA: TGTGCCAGCAGCTCTCTACTTAGGGGCGAGCAGTACTTC.

This clone was seen once. The chain couples TRBV7-2 to TRBJ2-7, with TRBD2 identical over 8 bases. Trimming took 5 bases from V and 7 from J; bases not matched to a gene: 4. Germline CDR1 SGHTA, CDR2 FQGNSA. The CDR3 runs 12 residues. CDR3 nucleotide sequence: TGTGCCAGCAGCCCGGGGGGGGATGAGCAGTACTTC. Translating it yields CASSPGGDEQYF.

The genes are TRBV5-1 and TRBJ2-7; 9 nucleotides align to TRBD2. Germline assignment: CDR1 SGHRS and CDR2 YFSETQ. J lost 0 bases, V lost 4 bases, and 8 bases had no gene match. The CDR3 sequence is 16 residues long. The CDR3 loop is CASSPGVAGASYEQYF. The CDR3 DNA reads as TGCGCCAGCAGCCCCGGGGTAGCGGGGGCCTCCTACGAGCAGTACTTC.

This clone was seen only once. The gene calls are TRBV5-5 and TRBJ1-1; D unclear. Deletions cut 1 base from V and 1 base from J, with 11 bases between. The CDR3 runs to 15 residues. Germline V gives CDR1 SGHKS, CDR2 YYEKEE (reference sequence). CDR3 protein: CASSLMGVANTEAFF. The CDR3 DNA follows: TGTGCCAGCAGCTTGATGGGAGTCGCGAACACTGAAGCTTTCTTT.

This clone showed up just a few times. CDR3 sequence reads: CSASYRATEEQYF. CDR3 DNA sequence: TGCAGTGCTAGTTACAGGGCGACGGAAGAGCAGTACTTC. The chain employs TRBV20-1 and TRBJ2-7; weak D call: TRBD1 (6 bases). The CDR3 loop spans 13 amino acids. Trimming removed 3 bases at V and 7 bases at J, with 16 bases between. The germline gives CDR1 DFQATT, CDR2 SNEGSKA (reference sequence).